This T cell receptor (beta chain) comes out of a study of T cell responses to AZD1222 COVID-19 vaccine. TCRdb keeps only in-frame clones here, not all; method: immunoSEQ multiplex PCR. The sample consists of more than 85,000 clones, roughly 89% of them appearing once. Germline CDR1 is MNHEY and CDR2 is SMNVEV (reference sequence). Between the trimmed V and J ends, which lost 5 bases and 10 bases, there was a span of 20 bases. CDR3 size: 14 residues. The genes are TRBV27 and TRBJ1-1; a weak D match, TRBD1 (6 bases). This TCR came from an adult who received the AZD1222 COVID-19 vaccine. Here the sequenced sample was peripheral blood, taken 28 days after the second AZD1222 dose. CDR3 residues: CASSPPHREVGAFF. CDR3 sequence (DNA): TGTGCCAGCAGTCCCCCCCACAGGGAGGTCGGAGCTTTCTTT.